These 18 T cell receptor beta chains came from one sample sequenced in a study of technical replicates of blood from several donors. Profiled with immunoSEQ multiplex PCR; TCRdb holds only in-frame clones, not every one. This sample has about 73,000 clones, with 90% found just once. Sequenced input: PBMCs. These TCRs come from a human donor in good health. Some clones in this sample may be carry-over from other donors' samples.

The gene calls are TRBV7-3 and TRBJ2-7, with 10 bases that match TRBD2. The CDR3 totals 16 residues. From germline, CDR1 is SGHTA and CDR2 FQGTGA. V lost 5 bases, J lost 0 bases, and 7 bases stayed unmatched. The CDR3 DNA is TGTGCCAGCAGCACCATGGGACTAGCGTTCTCCTACGAGCAGTACTTC. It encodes CASSTMGLAFSYEQYF.

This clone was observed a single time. In DNA, the CDR3 is TGTGCCAGTCAGAATTACGGGGAGATACAAGAGACCCAGTACTTC. As protein: CASQNYGEIQETQYF. The chain couples TRBV7-2 to TRBJ2-5, with D tentatively TRBD2 (5 bases). With 9 bases removed from V and 2 bases from J, the gap between germline ends came to 19 bases. CDR3 size: 15 residues. Germline V gene sequence: CDR1 SGHTA, CDR2 FQGNSA.

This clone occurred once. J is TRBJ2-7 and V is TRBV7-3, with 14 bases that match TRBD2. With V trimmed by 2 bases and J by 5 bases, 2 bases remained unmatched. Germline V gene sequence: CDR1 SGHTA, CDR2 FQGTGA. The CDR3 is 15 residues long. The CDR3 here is CASSLGTSGSNEQYF. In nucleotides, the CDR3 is TGTGCCAGCAGCTTAGGGACTAGCGGGAGCAACGAGCAGTACTTC.

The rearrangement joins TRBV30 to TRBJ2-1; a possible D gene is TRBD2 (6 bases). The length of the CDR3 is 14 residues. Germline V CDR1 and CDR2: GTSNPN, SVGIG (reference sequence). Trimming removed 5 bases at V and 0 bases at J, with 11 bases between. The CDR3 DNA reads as TGTGCCTGGGGGCACGGGGGCTCCTACAATGAGCAGTTCTTC. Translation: CAWGHGGSYNEQFF.

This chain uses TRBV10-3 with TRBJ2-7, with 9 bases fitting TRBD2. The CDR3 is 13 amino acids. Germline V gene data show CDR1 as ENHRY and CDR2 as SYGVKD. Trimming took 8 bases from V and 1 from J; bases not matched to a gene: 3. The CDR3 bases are TGTGCCATCGGGCTAGCGGGATCCTACGAGCAGTACTTC. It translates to CAIGLAGSYEQYF.

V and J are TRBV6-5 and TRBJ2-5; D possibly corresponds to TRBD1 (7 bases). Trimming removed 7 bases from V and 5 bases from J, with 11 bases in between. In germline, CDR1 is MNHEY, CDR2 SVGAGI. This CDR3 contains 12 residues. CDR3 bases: TGTGCCAGCAAGGGGGCGGGGGAGACCCAGTACTTC. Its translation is CASKGAGETQYF.

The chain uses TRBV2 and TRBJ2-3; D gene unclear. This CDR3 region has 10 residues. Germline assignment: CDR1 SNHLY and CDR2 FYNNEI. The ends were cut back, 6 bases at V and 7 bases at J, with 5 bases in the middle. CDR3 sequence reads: CASRSNTQYF. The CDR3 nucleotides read TGTGCCAGCAGGTCAAATACGCAGTATTTT.

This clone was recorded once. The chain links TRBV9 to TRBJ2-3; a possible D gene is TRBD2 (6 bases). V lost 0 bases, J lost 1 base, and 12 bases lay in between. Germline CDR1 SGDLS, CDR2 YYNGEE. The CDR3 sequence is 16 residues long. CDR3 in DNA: TGTGCCAGCAGCGTAGGAGGAGGGACCCGCACAGATACGCAGTATTTT. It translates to CASSVGGGTRTDTQYF.

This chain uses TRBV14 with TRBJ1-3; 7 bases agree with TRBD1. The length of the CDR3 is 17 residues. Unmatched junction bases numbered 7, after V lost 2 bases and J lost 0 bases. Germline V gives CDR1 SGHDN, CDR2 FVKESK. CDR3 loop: CASSQLTGADSGNTIYF. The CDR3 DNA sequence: TGTGCCAGCAGCCAACTTACAGGGGCCGACTCTGGAAACACCATATATTTT.

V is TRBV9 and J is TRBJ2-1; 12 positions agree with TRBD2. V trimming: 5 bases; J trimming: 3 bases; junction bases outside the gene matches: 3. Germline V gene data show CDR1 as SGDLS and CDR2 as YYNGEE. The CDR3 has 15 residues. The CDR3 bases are TGTGCCAGCAGTAGGACTAGCGGGAACTACAATGAGCAGTTCTTC. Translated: CASSRTSGNYNEQFF. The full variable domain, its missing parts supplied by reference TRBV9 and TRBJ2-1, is DSGVTQTPKHLITATGQRVTLRCSPRSGDLSVYWYQQSLDQGLQFLIQYYNGEERAKGNILERFSAQQFPDLHSELNLSSLELGDSALYFCASSRTSGNYNEQFFGPGTRLTVL.

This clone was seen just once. CDR3 bases: TGTGCCAGCAGTAAGACCGAGGAGAGGTTCTTC. Its protein product is CASSKTEERFF. The genes are TRBV2 and TRBJ2-1; D uncertain. CDR1 is SNHLY and CDR2 is FYNNEI in the germline V gene. Trimming stripped 5 bases from V and 15 bases from J, with 14 bases between. CDR3 size: 11 residues.

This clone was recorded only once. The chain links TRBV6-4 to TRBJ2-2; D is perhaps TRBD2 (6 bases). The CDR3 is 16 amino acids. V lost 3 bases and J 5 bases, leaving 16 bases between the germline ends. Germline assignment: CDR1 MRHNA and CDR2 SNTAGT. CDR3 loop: CASSEGSSEVTGELFF. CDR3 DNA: TGTGCCAGCAGTGAGGGCTCTAGCGAGGTGACCGGGGAGCTGTTTTTT.

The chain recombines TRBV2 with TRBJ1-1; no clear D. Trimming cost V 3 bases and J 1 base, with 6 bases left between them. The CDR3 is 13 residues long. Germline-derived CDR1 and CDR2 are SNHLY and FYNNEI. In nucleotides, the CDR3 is TGTGCCAGCAGTGACCGGGGGAACACTGAAGCTTTCTTT. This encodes CASSDRGNTEAFF.

The CDR3 sequence is CASSPSSSPYEQYF. Written as DNA, the CDR3 is TGTGCCAGCTCACCATCCTCCTCCCCCTACGAGCAGTACTTC. The V and J genes are TRBV18 and TRBJ2-7, with unresolved D. CDR1 and CDR2 from the germline V gene are KGHSH and LQKENI. Deletions cut 2 bases from V and 2 bases from J, with 10 bases between. This CDR3 contains 14 residues.

This chain's CDR3 is CASSSGGGSYNEQFF. CDR3 DNA: TGTGCCAGCAGCTCGGGAGGGGGCTCCTACAATGAGCAGTTCTTC. J is TRBJ2-1 and V is TRBV5-4; TRBD2 agrees at 8 bases. Per the germline V gene, CDR1 is SGHNT and CDR2 is YYREEE (reference sequence). After removal of 3 bases from V and 0 bases from J, the junction contained 2 bases not matched to a gene. The CDR3 is 15 amino acids.

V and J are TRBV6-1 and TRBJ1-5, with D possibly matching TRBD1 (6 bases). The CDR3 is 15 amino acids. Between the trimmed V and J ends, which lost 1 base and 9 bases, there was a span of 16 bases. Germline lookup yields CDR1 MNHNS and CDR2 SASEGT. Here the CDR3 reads CASSEGAGGRGPQHF. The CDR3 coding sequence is TGTGCCAGCAGTGAAGGGGCGGGGGGCCGTGGGCCCCAGCATTTT.

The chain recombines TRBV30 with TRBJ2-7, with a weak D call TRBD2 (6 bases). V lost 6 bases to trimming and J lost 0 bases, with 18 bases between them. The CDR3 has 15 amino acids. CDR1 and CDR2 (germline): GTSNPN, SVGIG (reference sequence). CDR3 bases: TGTGCCTGCAGACCCCGGGACTTCAACTCCTACGAGCAGTACTTC. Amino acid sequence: CACRPRDFNSYEQYF.

The CDR3 coding sequence is TGTGCCAGCAATCCCGCTGGGGAGGGCGAGCAGTACTTC. It codes for CASNPAGEGEQYF. The chain carries TRBV9 and TRBJ2-7; 7 bases line up with TRBD2. Germline lookup yields CDR1 SGDLS and CDR2 YYNGEE. The CDR3 covers 13 residues. Trimming at V came to 6 bases and at J to 6 bases, leaving 9 bases not matched to a gene.